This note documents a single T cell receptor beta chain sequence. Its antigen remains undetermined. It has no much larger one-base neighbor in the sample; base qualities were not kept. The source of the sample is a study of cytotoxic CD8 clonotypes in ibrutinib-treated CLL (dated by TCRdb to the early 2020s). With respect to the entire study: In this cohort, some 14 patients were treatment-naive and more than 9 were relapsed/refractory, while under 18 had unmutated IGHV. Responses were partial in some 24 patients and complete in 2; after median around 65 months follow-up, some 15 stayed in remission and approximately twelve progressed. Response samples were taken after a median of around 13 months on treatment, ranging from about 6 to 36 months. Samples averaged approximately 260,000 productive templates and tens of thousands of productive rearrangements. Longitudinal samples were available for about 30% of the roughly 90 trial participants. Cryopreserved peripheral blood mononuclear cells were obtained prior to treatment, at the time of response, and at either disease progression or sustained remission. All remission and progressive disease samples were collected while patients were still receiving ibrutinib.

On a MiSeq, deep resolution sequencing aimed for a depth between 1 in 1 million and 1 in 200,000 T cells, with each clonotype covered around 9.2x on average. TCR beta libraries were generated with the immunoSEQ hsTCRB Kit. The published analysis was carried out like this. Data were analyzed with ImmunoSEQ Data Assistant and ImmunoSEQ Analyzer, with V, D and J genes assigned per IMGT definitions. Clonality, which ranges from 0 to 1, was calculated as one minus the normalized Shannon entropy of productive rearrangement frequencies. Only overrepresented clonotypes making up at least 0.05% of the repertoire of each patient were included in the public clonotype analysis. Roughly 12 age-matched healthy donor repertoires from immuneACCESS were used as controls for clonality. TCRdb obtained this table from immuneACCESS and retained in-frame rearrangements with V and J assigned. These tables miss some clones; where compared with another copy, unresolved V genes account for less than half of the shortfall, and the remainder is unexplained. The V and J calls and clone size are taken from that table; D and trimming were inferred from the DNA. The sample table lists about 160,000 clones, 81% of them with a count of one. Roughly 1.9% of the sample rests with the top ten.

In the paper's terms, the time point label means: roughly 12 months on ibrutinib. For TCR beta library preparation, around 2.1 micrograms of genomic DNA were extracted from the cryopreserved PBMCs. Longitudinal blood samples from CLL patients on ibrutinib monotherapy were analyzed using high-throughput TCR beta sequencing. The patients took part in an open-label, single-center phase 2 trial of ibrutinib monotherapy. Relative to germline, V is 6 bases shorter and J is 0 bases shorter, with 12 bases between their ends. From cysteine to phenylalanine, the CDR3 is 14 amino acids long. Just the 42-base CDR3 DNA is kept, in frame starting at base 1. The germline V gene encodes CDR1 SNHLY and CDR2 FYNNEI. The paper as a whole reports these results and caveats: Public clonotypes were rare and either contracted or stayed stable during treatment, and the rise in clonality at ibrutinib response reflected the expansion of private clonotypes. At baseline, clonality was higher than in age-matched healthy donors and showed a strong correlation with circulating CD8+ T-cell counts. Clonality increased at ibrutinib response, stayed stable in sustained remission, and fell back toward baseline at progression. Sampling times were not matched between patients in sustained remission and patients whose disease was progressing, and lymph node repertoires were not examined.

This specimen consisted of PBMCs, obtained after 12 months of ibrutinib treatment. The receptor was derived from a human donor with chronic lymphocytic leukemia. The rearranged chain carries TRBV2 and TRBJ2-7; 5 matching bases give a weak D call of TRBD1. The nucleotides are TGTGCCAGCAGACTGACAGTAAGCTCCTACGAGCAGTACTTC. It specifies CASRLTVSSYEQYF.